The source of this TCR beta chain is a study of CD8+CD57+ T cells in acquired aplastic anemia. Study summary: Sorted CD4+ and CD8+ cells gave a mean 3.2 ug DNA, range about 0.19 to 27.4 ug.

Study conclusions and caveats: Patients and controls shared roughly 28 CD8+ CDR3 sequences, which appeared highly expressed in patients and within their immunodominant clones.

The CDR3 is made up of 15 amino acids. Deletions cut 3 bases from V and 4 bases from J, with 15 bases between. CDR1 and CDR2 from the germline V gene are SGHTA and FQGNSA. In the case of this clonotype: The target antigen is unknown.

It was genomic DNA that served as the template for profiling TCR beta VDJ and CDR3. TCRdb re-analysed the reads in MiXCR, keeping a single row per CDR3 protein. The data contain around 200,000 distinct CDR3 sequences, around 60% of them seen just once; the ten biggest clones take up about two fifths. The sequenced patients had an expansion of CD8+CD57+ cells seen by flow cytometry. At the time of blood sampling, patients had not yet received any therapy. Sequences were obtained from sorted CD4+, CD8+, or CD8+CD57+ T cells (not recorded which) from PBMCs. The V gene is TRBV7-2, the J gene TRBJ1-1, with D possibly TRBD1 on 5 matching bases. This sequence was found in a human donor with aplastic anemia. CDR3 protein: CASSFPSRAGTEAFF. CDR3 DNA sequence: TGTGCCAGCAGCTTCCCTTCCAGGGCCGGCACTGAAGCTTTCTTT.